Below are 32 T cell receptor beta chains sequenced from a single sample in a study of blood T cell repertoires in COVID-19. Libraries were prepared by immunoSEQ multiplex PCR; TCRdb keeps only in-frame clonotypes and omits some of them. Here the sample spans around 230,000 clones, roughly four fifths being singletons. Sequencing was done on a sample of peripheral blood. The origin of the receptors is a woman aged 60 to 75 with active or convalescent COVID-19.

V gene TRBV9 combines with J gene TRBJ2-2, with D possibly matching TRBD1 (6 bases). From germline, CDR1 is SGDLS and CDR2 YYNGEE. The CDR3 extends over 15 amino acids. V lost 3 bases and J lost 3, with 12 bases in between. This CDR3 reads CASSARGADTGELFF. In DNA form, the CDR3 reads TGTGCCAGCAGCGCCAGGGGAGCTGACACCGGGGAGCTGTTTTTT.

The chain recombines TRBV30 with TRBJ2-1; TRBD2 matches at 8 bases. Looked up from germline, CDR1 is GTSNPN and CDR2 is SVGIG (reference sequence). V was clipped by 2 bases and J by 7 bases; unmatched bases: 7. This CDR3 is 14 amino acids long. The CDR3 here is CAWSRRGVGNEQFF. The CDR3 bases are TGTGCCTGGAGTCGGCGGGGGGTTGGAAATGAGCAGTTCTTC. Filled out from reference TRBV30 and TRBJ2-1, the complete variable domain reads SQTIHQWPATLVQPVGSPLSLECTVEGTSNPNLYWYRQAAGRGLQLLFYSVGIGQISSEVPQNLSASRPQDRQFILSSKKLLLSDSGFYLCAWSRRGVGNEQFFGPGTRLTVL.

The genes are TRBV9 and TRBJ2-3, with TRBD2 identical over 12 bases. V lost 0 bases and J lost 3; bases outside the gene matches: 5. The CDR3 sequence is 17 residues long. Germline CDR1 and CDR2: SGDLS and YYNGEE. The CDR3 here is CASSVALAGGLTDTQYF. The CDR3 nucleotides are TGTGCCAGCAGCGTAGCTCTAGCGGGGGGGCTGACAGATACGCAGTATTTT.

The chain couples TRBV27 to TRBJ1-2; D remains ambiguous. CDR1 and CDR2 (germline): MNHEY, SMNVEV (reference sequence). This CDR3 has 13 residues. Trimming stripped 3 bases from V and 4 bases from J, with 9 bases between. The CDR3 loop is CASSFERGYGYTF. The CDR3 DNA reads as TGTGCCAGCAGTTTTGAGCGGGGCTATGGCTACACCTTC.

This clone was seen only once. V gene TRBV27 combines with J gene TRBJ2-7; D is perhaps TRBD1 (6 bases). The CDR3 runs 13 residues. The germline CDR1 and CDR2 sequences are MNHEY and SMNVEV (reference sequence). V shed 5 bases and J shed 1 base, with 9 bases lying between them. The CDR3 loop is CASSKGQSYEQYF. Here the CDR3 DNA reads TGTGCCAGCAGTAAAGGACAGTCCTACGAGCAGTACTTC.

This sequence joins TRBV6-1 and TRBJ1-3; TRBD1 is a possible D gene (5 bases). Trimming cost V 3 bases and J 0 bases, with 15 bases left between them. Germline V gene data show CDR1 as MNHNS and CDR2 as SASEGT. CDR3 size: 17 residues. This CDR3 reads CASSDGAGLSSGNTIYF. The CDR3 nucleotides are TGTGCCAGCAGTGATGGGGCAGGGCTGAGCTCTGGAAACACCATATATTTT.

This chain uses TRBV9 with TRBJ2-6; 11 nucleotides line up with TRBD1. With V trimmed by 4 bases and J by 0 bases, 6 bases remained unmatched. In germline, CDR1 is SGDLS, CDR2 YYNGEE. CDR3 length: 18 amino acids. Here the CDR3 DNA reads TGTGCCAGCAGCTTATGGACAGGGGGCCGCTCTGGGGCCAACGTCCTGACTTTC. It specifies CASSLWTGGRSGANVLTF.

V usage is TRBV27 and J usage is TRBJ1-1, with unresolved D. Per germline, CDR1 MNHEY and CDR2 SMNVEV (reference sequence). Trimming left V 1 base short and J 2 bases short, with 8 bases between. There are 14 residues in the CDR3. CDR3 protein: CASSLFATNTEAFF. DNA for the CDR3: TGTGCCAGCAGTTTATTCGCGACTAACACTGAAGCTTTCTTT.

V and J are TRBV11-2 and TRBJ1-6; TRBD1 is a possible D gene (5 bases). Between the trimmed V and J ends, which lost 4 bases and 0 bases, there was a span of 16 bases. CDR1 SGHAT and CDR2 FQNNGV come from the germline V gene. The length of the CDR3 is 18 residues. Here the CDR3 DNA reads TGTGCCAGCAGCTCCCCGGGACTCAGAAGCTCCTATAATTCACCCCTCCACTTT. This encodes CASSSPGLRSSYNSPLHF. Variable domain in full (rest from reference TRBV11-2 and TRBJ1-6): EAGVAQSPRYKIIEKRQSVAFWCNPISGHATLYWYQQILGQGPKLLIQFQNNGVVDDSQLPKDRFSAERLKGVDSTLKIQPAKLEDSAVYLCASSSPGLRSSYNSPLHFGNGTRLTVT.

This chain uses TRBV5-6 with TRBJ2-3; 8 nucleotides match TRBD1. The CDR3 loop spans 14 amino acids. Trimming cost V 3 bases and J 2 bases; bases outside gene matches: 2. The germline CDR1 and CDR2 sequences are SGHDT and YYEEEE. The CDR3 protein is CASSWTGSTDTQYF. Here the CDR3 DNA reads TGTGCCAGCAGCTGGACAGGGTCCACAGATACGCAGTATTTT. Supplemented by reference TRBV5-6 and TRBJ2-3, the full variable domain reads DAGVTQSPTHLIKTRGQQVTLRCSPKSGHDTVSWYQQALGQGPQFIFQYYEEEERQRGNFPDRFSGHQFPNYSSELNVNALLLGDSALYLCASSWTGSTDTQYFGPGTRLTVL.

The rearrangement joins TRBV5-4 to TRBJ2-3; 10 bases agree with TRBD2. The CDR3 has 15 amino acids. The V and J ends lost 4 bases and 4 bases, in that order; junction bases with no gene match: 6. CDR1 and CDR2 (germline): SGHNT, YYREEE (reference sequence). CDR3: CASSTLLAGSDTQYF. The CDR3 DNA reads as TGTGCCAGCAGCACCCTACTAGCGGGGTCAGATACGCAGTATTTT.

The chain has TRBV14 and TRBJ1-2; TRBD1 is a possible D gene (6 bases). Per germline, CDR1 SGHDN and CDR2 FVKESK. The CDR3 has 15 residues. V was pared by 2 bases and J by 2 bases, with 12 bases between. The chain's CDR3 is CASSQLQGSNYGYTF. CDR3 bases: TGTGCCAGCAGCCAACTACAGGGTTCCAACTATGGCTACACCTTC.

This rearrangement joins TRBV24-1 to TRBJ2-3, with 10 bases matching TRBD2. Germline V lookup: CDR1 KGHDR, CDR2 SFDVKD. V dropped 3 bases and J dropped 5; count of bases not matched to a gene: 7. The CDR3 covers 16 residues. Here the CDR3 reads CATSDPQRGGKDTQYF. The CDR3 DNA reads TGTGCCACCAGTGATCCCCAGCGGGGGGGCAAAGATACGCAGTATTTT.

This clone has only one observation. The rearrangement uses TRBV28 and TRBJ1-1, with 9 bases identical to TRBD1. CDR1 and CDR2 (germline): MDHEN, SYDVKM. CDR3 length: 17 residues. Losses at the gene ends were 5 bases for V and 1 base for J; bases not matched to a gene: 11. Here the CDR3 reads CASSPAGTGSWNTEAFF. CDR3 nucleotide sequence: TGTGCCAGCAGTCCCGCGGGGACAGGGTCATGGAACACTGAAGCTTTCTTT. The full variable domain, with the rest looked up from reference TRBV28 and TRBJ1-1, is DVKVTQSSRYLVKRTGEKVFLECVQDMDHENMFWYRQDPGLGLRLIYFSYDVKMKEKGDIPEGYSVSREKKERFSLILESASTNQTSMYLCASSPAGTGSWNTEAFFGQGTRLTVV.

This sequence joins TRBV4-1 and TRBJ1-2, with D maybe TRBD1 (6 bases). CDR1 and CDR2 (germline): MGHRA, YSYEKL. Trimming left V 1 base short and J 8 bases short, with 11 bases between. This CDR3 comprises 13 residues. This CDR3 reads CASSQAGTLGYTF. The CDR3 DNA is TGCGCCAGCAGCCAAGCTGGGACACTCGGCTACACCTTC.

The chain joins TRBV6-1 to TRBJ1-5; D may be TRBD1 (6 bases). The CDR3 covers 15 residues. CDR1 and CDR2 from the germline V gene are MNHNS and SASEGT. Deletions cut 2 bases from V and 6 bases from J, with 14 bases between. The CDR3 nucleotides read TGTGCCAGCAGTGAAAAAAGGGGGGGCGTTCAGCCCCAGCATTTT. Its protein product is CASSEKRGGVQPQHF.

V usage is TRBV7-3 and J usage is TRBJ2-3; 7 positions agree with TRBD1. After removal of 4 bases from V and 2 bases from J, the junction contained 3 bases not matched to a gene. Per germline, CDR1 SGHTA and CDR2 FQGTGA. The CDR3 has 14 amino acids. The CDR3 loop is CASSSTGATDTQYF. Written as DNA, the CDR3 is TGTGCCAGCAGCTCTACAGGGGCCACAGATACGCAGTATTTT.

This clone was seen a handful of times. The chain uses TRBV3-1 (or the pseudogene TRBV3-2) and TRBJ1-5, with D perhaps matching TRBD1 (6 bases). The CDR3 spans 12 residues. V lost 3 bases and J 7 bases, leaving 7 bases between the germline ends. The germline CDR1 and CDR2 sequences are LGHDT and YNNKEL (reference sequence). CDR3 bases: TGTGCCAGCAGCCAGCAGGGGCAGCCCCAGCATTTT. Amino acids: CASSQQGQPQHF.

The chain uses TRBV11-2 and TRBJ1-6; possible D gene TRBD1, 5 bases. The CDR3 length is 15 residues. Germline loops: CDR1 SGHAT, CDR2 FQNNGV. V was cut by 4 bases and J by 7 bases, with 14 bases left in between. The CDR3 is CASSSRVGVNSPLHF. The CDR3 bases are TGTGCCAGCAGCTCCAGGGTTGGGGTAAATTCACCCCTCCACTTT.

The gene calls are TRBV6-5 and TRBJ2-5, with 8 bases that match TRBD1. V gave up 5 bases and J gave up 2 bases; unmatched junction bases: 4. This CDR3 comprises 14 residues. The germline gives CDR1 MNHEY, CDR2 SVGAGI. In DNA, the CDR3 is TGTGCCAGCAGTAAACGGACAGGGCAAGAGACCCAGTACTTC. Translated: CASSKRTGQETQYF.

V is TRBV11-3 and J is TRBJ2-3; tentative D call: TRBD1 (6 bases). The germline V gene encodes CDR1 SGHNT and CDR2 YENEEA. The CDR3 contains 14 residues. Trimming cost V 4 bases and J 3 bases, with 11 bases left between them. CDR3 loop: CASSSTGLTDTQYF. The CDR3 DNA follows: TGTGCCAGCAGCTCCACAGGGCTGACAGATACGCAGTATTTT.

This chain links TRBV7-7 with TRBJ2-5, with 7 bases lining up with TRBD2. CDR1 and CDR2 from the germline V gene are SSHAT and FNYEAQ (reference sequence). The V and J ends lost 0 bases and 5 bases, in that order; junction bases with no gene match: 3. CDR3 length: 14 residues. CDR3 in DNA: TGTGCCAGCAGCTTAGCGGGGGGGAGGGAGACCCAGTACTTC. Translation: CASSLAGGRETQYF.

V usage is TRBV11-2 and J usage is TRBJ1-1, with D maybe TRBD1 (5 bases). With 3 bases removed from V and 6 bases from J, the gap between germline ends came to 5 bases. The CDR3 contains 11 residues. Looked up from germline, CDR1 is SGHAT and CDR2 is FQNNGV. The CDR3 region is CASSLGPEAFF. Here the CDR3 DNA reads TGTGCCAGCAGCTTGGGGCCTGAAGCTTTCTTT. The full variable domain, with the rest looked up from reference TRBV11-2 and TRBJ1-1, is EAGVAQSPRYKIIEKRQSVAFWCNPISGHATLYWYQQILGQGPKLLIQFQNNGVVDDSQLPKDRFSAERLKGVDSTLKIQPAKLEDSAVYLCASSLGPEAFFGQGTRLTVV.

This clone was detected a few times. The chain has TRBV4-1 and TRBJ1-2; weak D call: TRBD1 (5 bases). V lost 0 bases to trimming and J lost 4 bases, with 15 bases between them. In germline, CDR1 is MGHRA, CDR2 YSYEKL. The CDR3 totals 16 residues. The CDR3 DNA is TGCGCCAGCAGCCAAGAAAGGTCAGGGCAGGGCTATGGCTACACCTTC. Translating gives CASSQERSGQGYGYTF.

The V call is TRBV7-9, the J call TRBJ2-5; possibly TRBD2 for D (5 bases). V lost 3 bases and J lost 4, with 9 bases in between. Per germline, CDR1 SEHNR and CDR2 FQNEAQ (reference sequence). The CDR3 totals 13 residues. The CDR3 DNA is TGTGCCAGCAGCTTCGGCCGGGGAGAGACCCAGTACTTC. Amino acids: CASSFGRGETQYF.

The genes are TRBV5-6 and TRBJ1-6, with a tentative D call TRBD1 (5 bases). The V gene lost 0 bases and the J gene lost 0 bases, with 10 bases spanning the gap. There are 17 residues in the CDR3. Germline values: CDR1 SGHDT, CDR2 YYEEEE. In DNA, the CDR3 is TGTGCCAGCAGCTTGGGGGAGGGGAGCTCCTATAATTCACCCCTCCACTTT. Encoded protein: CASSLGEGSSYNSPLHF.

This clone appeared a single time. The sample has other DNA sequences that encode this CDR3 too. CDR3 DNA sequence: TGTGCCAGCAGTGAACGTTACTATGGCTACACCTTC. Protein: CASSERYYGYTF. V and J are TRBV2 and TRBJ1-2; D call uncertain. Trimming shortened V by 2 bases and J by 3 bases, and 4 bases separated the two germline ends. The CDR3 covers 12 residues. Germline V gene data show CDR1 as SNHLY and CDR2 as FYNNEI.

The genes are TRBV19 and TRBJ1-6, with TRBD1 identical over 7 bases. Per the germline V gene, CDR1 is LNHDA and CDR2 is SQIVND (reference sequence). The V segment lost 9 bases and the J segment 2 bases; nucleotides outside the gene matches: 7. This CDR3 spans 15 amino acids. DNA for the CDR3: TGTGCCAGCGGAGACAGGGCGCCCTATAATTCACCCCTCCACTTT. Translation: CASGDRAPYNSPLHF.

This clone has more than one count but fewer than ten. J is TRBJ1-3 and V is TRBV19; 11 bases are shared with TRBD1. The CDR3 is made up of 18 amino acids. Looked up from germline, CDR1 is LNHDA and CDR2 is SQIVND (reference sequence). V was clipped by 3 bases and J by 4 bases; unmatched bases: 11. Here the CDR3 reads CASSIGQGATSAGNTIYF. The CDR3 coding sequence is TGTGCCAGTAGTATCGGACAGGGGGCCACCTCTGCGGGAAACACCATATATTTT.

The chain's CDR3 is CASSLFGQGTRGYTF. CDR3 coding DNA: TGTGCCAGCAGTTTATTTGGCCAGGGAACGCGTGGCTACACCTTC. The chain couples TRBV27 to TRBJ1-2, with D perhaps TRBD1 (5 bases). V dropped 1 base and J dropped 7 bases, with 16 bases sitting between them. CDR3 length: 15 amino acids. The germline gives CDR1 MNHEY, CDR2 SMNVEV (reference sequence).

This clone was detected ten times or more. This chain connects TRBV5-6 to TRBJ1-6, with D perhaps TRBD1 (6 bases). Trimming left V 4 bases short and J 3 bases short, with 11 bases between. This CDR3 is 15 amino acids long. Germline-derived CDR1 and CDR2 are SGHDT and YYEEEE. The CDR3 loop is CASSLSRGYNSPLHF. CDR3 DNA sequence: TGTGCCAGCAGCCTTTCCAGGGGCTATAATTCACCCCTCCACTTT.

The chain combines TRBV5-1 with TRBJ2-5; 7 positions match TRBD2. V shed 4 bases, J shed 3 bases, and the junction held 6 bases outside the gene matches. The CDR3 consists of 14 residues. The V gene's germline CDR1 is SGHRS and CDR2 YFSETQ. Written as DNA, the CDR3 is TGCGCCAGCAGCAACCGGGACTACAAAGAGACCCAGTACTTC. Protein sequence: CASSNRDYKETQYF.